This T cell receptor beta chain was profiled in a study of cytomegalovirus exposure and HLA in healthy donors. Study in general: A subsequent analysis stated that the 90 to 150 validation repertoires were run on the same platform as the roughly 670 first-cohort repertoires.

CDR3 length: 16 residues. The germline V gene encodes CDR1 SGHAT and CDR2 FQNNGV. V was pared by 0 bases and J by 3 bases, with 15 bases between. These donors were members of the roughly 120-subject validation cohort, a group separate from the approximately 670-subject first cohort. Regarding this clone: Its antigen is undetermined.

Points from the study as a whole: Specific recognition of CMV antigens was confirmed in vitro for three chains (all CMV-associated). It was 164 TCR beta chains that were listed as cytomegalovirus-associated.

Clones were sequenced by immunoSEQ multiplex PCR, and TCRdb holds only the in-frame ones, with some missing. The data show about 49,000 clones, roughly 92% seen once. Source material: PBMCs. J is TRBJ2-7 and V is TRBV11-2; D is uncertain. The TCR sequence derives from a man aged 18 to 30 in good health and CMV-seronegative. DNA for the CDR3: TGTGCCAGCAGCTTAGATTCCGCAGTTCCAGGCTACGAGCAGTACTTC. Translated, it gives CASSLDSAVPGYEQYF.